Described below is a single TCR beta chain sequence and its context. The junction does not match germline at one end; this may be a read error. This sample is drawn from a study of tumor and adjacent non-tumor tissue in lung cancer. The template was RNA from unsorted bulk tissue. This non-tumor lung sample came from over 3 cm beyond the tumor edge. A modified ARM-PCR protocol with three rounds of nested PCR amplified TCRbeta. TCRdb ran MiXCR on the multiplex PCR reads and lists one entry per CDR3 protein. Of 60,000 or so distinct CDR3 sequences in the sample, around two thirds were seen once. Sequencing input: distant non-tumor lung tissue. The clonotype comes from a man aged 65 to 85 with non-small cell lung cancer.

The DNA of the CDR3 is TGTGCCTGCAGTTTGTACGGGGCCGGGGCTAATGAAAAACTGTTTTTT. This gives the protein CACSLYGAGANEKLFF. This sequence joins TRBV28 and TRBJ1-4; maybe TRBD1 (5 bases). The CDR3 totals 16 residues. CDR1 is MDHEN, CDR2 SYDVKM, per germline.